This T cell receptor beta chain appears in the sequencing data of a study of T cells after yellow fever vaccination. General study points: High-abundance clonotypes from the bulk population could contaminate FACS-sorted repertoires. The study re-detected most primary-vaccination clones after the booster (96% CD4, 88% CD8).

Germline CDR1 reads MGHRA; CDR2 reads YSYEKL. The CDR3 runs to 17 residues. V was shortened by 0 bases and J by 2 bases, with 17 bases between the two germline ends. This clonotype was detected many times. Its specificity is not known. UMIs and a universal primer site were added when TCR cDNA was made by 5'RACE template switching. TCRdb fed the 5' RACE reads into MiXCR, producing one record per CDR3 protein. The sample includes about 120,000 distinct CDR3 sequences, 8% to 10% of them seen just once. The source of this sequence is a man aged 18 to 30 who received the YFV17D yellow fever vaccine. Material: CD8+ T cells sorted from PBMCs, obtained on the day of the yellow fever booster vaccination. The rearrangement links TRBV4-1 to TRBJ2-7, with a tentative D call TRBD1 (6 bases). CDR3 sequence: CASSQERDGDRPYEQYF. CDR3 in DNA: TGCGCCAGCAGCCAAGAAAGGGATGGCGACAGGCCCTACGAGCAGTACTTC.